This T cell receptor (beta chain) was captured in a study of memory CD4+ T cells and cytomegalovirus serostatus. Single viable CD3+CD4+CD8-CD45RO+ cells were sorted as the memory CD4+ T cells. After thawing, CD4+ T cells were positively selected. Profiling relied on immunoSEQ multiplex PCR, and the TCRdb table lists in-frame clones only, not all of them. Of around 41,000 clones in the sample, 76% are singletons; the top ten hold around 6%. Findings of the study overall: Each of roughly 65 CMV-associated TCRbeta sequences occurred in one to five individuals.

A remark on this clone: Its antigen is unidentified.

CDR1 is LNHDA and CDR2 is SQIVND in the germline V gene (reference sequence). This CDR3 spans 16 amino acids. The V and J ends lost 1 base and 5 bases, in that order; junction bases with no gene match: 4. The sequenced sample consisted of memory CD4+ T cells from blood. This clonotype originated in an adult in good health and CMV-seronegative. The rearrangement joins TRBV19 to TRBJ2-1; 11 positions agree with TRBD2. The CDR3 protein is CASSIGTSGSHNEQFF. DNA of the CDR3: TGTGCCAGTAGTATAGGAACTAGCGGGAGCCACAATGAGCAGTTCTTC.